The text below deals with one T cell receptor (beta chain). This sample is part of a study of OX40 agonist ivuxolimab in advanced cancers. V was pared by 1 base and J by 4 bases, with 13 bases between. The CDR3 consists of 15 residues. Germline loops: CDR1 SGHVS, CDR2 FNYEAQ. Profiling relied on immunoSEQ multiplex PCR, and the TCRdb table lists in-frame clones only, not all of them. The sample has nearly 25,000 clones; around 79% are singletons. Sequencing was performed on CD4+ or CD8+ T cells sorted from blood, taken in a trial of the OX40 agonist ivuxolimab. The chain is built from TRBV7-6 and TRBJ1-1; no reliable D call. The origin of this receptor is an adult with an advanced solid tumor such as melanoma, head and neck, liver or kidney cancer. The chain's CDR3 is CASSLVSGEGTEAFF. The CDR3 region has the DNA TGTGCCAGCAGCTTAGTGTCGGGCGAGGGCACTGAAGCTTTCTTT. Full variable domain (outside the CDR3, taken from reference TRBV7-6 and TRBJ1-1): GAGVSQSPRYKVTKRGQDVALRCDPISGHVSLYWYRQALGQGPEFLTYFNYEAQQDKSGLPNDRFSAERPEGSISTLTIQRTEQRDSAMYRCASSLVSGEGTEAFFGQGTRLTVV.